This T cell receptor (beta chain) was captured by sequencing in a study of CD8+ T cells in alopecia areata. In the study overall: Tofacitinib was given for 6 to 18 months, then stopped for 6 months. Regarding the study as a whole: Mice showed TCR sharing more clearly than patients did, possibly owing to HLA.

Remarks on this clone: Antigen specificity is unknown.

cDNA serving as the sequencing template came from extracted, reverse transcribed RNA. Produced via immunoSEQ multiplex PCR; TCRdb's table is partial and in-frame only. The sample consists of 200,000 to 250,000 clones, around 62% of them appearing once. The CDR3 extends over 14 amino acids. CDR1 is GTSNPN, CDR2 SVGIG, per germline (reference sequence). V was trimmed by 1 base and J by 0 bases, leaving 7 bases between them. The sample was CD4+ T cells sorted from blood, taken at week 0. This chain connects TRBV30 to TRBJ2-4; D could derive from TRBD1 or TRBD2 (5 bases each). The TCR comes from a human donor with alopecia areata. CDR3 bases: TGTGCCTGGAGTGGGGGGATAGCCAAAAACATTCAGTACTTC. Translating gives CAWSGGIAKNIQYF.